This T cell receptor (beta chain) was identified in a study of graft-versus-host responses after intestinal transplantation. About the study: Tacrolimus and steroids were given for three to four years to all recipients after anti-thymocyte globulin induction.

Trimming pared 1 base from V and 6 bases from J, leaving 10 bases between. The germline gives CDR1 SGHTA, CDR2 FQGNSA. This CDR3 spans 14 amino acids. Comment on this clone: Its antigen is unidentified.

Assay: immunoSEQ multiplex PCR; the TCRdb copy retains only in-frame clones and omits some. Of around 100,000 clones in the sample, 85% to 95% were seen once. The study, taken as a whole, reports: Allografts of patients with graft-donor T cell macrochimerism showed high graft-versus-host to host-versus-graft clone ratios. Ileal or blood samples showed some GvH clones first, and such clones were also found in recipient marrow. Early HvG declines after transplant were associated with peak circulating GvH clone levels.

Sequenced material: unstimulated CD8+ T cells sorted from spleen or lymph node cells, taken before transplant. V and J are TRBV7-2 and TRBJ2-1; maybe TRBD1 (6 bases). This TCR was recovered from a human donor who was the organ donor for an intestinal transplant. In DNA, the CDR3 is TGTGCCAGCAGCTTAGGGGACAACAGCAATGAGCAGTTCTTC. Its protein is CASSLGDNSNEQFF.